The present TCR beta chain was sequenced within a study of CD8 T cells in Susac syndrome. Random hexamers primed reverse transcription of roughly 0.45 to 1 ug RNA. TCRdb fed the immunoSEQ multiplex PCR reads into MiXCR, producing one record per CDR3 protein. The sample yields about 120,000 distinct CDR3 sequences, about 93% seen once. The CDR3 is made up of 16 amino acids. This receptor was taken from a human donor in good health. The specimen was CD4+ T cells from PBMCs. The chain employs TRBV21-1 and TRBJ2-7; TRBD1, the D gene given by the table, was not confirmed from the DNA. TRBV21-1 is described as a pseudogene. CDR3: CASSKDPWNGPDEQYF. CDR3 nucleotide sequence: TGTGCCAGCAGCAAAGATCCGTGGAACGGCCCGGACGAGCAGTACTTC.